The clone carrying this T cell receptor beta chain has more than one count but fewer than ten. The library put unique molecular identifiers onto individual cDNA molecules. TCRdb analysed the RACE reads with MiXCR anew, one entry per CDR3 protein. The sample has 75,000 to 95,000 distinct CDR3 sequences, about 10% seen once; the top ten hold roughly 3.6%. This sample stems from a study of human T cells and chemical hapten exposure. Study at large: Sensitization applied 2% DPC to approximately 2 cm by approximately 2 cm of upper inner arm skin.

Time point: patch test 1, 2 weeks after DPC sensitization. The treatment is: therapeutic diphenylcyclopropenone sensitization with weekly scalp DPC. The source of this sequence is a woman aged 55-75 years with alopecia areata. Some clones in this sample may be carry-over from other donors' samples. This sample comprised whole blood, obtained in connection with sensitization to the hapten diphenylcyclopropenone (DPC).

The DNA of the CDR3 is TGTGCCAGCAGCTTCTACGGGGCGGGCACTGAAGCTTTCTTT. It is translated as CASSFYGAGTEAFF. The V and J genes are TRBV7-3 and TRBJ1-1; the D gene is possibly TRBD1 (5 bases). Germline CDR1 reads SGHTA; CDR2 reads FQGTGA. CDR3 length: 14 amino acids. V lost 3 bases and J 4 bases, leaving 12 bases between the germline ends. Full variable domain (outside the CDR3, taken from reference TRBV7-3 and TRBJ1-1): GAGVSQTPSNKVTEKGKYVELRCDPISGHTALYWYRQSLGQGPEFLIYFQGTGAADDSGLPNDRFFAVRPEGSVSTLKIQRTERGDSAVYLCASSFYGAGTEAFFGQGTRLTVV.